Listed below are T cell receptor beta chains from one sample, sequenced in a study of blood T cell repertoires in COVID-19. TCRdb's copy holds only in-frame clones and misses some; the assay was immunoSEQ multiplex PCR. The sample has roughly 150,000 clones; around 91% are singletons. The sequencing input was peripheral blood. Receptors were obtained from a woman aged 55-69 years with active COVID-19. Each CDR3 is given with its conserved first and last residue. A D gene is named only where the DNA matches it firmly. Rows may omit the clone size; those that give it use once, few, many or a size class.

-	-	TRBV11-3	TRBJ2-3	TGTGCCAGCAGCCCCCGAGGGGGAGTCGCAGATACGCAGTATTTT	CASSPRGGVADTQYF
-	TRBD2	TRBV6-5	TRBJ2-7	TGTGCCAGCAGTTACTTAAAAGCGGGAGTGAACGAGCAGTACTTC	CASSYLKAGVNEQYF
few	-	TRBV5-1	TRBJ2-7	TGCGCCAGCAGGGCGGGAGTAGGGGGAGAGCAGTACTTC	CASRAGVGGEQYF
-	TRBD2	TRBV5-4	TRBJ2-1	TGTGCCAGTCGCCCCGGGACTAAACTTGAGCAGTTCTTC	CASRPGTKLEQFF
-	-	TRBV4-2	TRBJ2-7	TGTGCCAGCAGCCAAGTACCGGGAGTGGCATCCTACGAGCAGTACTTC	CASSQVPGVASYEQYF
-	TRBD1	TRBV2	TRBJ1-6	TGTGCCAGCAGTGAACGACAGGGTAGGGCCTCCTATAATTCACCCCTCCACTTT	CASSERQGRASYNSPLHF
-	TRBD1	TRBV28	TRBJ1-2	TGTGCCAGCAGCCCGGGACAGGCCTACTTTTATGGCTACACCTTC	CASSPGQAYFYGYTF
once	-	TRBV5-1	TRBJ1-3	TGCGCCAGCAGCTTGGCCCCCGGGAGATCTGGAAACACCATATATTTT	CASSLAPGRSGNTIYF
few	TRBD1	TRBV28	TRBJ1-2	TGTGCCAGCAGTTCGCCCGGGACAGGGGATGGCTACACCTTC	CASSSPGTGDGYTF
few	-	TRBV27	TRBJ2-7	TGTGCCAGCAGATTTGCAGGCAGCTCCTACGAGCAGTACTTC	CASRFAGSSYEQYF
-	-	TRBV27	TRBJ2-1	TGTGCCAGCAGTCTCGGGACTCCAAATGAGCAGTTCTTC	CASSLGTPNEQFF
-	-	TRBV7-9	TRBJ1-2	TGTGCCAGCAGCTTAGGGGGGGGCTCTGGCTACACCTTC	CASSLGGGSGYTF
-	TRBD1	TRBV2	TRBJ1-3	TGTGCCAGCAGGGGGGGACAGGGATTGGGAAACACCATATATTTT	CASRGGQGLGNTIYF
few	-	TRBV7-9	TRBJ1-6	TGTGCCAGCAGCTTAGCGGATCCGGGACACCGTAATTCACCCCTCCACTTT	CASSLADPGHRNSPLHF
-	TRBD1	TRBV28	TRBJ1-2	TGTGCCAGCAGTAGGTGGGACAGACGTAACTATGGCTACACCTTC	CASSRWDRRNYGYTF
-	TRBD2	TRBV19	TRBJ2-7	TGTGCCAGTAGTTCCGGACTAGGGTCCTACGAGCAGTACTTC	CASSSGLGSYEQYF
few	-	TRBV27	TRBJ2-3	TGTGCCACCTCCCTCCCCTTGCGGGCCCAGCAGGGCACAGATACGCAGTATTTT	CATSLPLRAQQGTDTQYF
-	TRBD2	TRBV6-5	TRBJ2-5	TGTGCCAGCACCGGGAGGGCCATATTAGAGACCCAGTACTTC	CASTGRAILETQYF
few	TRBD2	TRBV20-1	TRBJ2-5	TGCAGTGCTAGTCGACTAGCGGGGCGAGGGGAGACCCAGTACTTC	CSASRLAGRGETQYF
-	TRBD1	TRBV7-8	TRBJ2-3	TGTGCCAGCAGCTTATTCAGGGGGCAGGGAAGAACAGATACGCAGTATTTT	CASSLFRGQGRTDTQYF
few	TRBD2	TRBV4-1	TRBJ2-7	TGCGCCAGCAGCCAATGGACGGGACTAGACGAGCAGTACTTC	CASSQWTGLDEQYF
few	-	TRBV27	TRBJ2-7	TGTGCCAGCAGTTCGACGTGGGGCGGCTACGAGCAGTACTTC	CASSSTWGGYEQYF
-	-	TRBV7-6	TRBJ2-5	TGTGCCAGCAGCTTAGAACTAGCCACCACCCAAGAGACCCAGTACTTC	CASSLELATTQETQYF
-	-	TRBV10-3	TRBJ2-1	TGTGCCATCAGTGAAACAAAGTACAATGAGCAGTTCTTC	CAISETKYNEQFF
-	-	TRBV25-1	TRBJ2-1	TGTGCCAGCAGTGAACCAAGGGGTGGCCGCCTACACAATGAGCAGTTCTTC	CASSEPRGGRLHNEQFF
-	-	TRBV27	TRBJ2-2	TGTGCCAGCAGTTTAGTTGAGGGCACCGGGGAGCTGTTTTTT	CASSLVEGTGELFF
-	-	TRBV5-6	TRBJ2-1	TGTGCCAGCAGCTTAGTCGGAGGTTCCGGCAATGAGCAGTTCTTC	CASSLVGGSGNEQFF
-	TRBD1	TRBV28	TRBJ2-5	TGTGCCAGCAGGCTGAACAGGGGAAGAGGAGAGACCCAGTACTTC	CASRLNRGRGETQYF
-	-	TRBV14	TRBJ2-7	TGTGCCAGCAGCCAAGACCTCTTAGACGAGCAGTACTTC	CASSQDLLDEQYF
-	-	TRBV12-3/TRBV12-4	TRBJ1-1	TGTGCCAGCAGTAAAACTCAGGGTGAAGCTTTCTTT	CASSKTQGEAFF
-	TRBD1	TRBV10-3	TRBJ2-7	TGTGCCATCGGTGGGACAGGGGGTTCCTACGAGCAGTACTTC	CAIGGTGGSYEQYF
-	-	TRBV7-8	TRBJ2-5	TGTGCCAGCAGCTTAGGGGGCGTAGGGACCCAGTACTTC	CASSLGGVGTQYF
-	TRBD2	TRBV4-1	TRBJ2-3	TGCGCCAGCAGCCAAGATCGGCTCGGGAGGGCATTGGGCACAGATACGCAGTATTTT	CASSQDRLGRALGTDTQYF
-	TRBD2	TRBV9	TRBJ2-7	TGTGCCAGCAGCGTTACTAGCGGGACCTCCTACGAGCAGTACTTC	CASSVTSGTSYEQYF
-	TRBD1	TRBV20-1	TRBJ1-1	TGCAGTGCACGGGACAGGGTAGCTTTCTTT	CSARDRVAFF
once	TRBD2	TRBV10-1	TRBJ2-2	TGCGCCAGCAGTGACCGGACTAGCTTTGGGGAGCTGTTTTTT	CASSDRTSFGELFF
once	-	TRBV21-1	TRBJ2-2	TGTGCCAGCAGCAAAGAAGGGGGAACGGGTCTAAACACCGGGGAGCTGTTTTTT	CASSKEGGTGLNTGELFF